This T cell receptor (beta chain) was recorded in a study of control samples from healthy donors and cancer patients. V lost 1 base, J lost 7 bases, and 17 bases lay in between. The CDR3 spans 15 residues. Germline V gene data show CDR1 as SGHAT and CDR2 as FQNNGV. The data were produced by immunoSEQ multiplex PCR, yet TCRdb's version contains in-frame clones alone and is incomplete. This sample has approximately 100,000 clones; roughly 92% occur once, and the top ten carry around 3%. This clonotype was sampled from a human donor in good health. The donor label of this sample is uncertain. Sequenced material: blood. The chain joins TRBV11-2 to TRBJ2-7; possibly TRBD1 or TRBD2 for D (6 bases each). CDR3: CASSLGYGGWGEQYF. CDR3 sequence (DNA): TGTGCCAGCAGCTTAGGGTACGGGGGCTGGGGGGAGCAGTACTTC.